The rows below give T cell receptor beta chains drawn from one sample of a study of T cell responses to AZD1222 COVID-19 vaccine. TCRdb keeps only in-frame clones here, not all; method: immunoSEQ multiplex PCR. The sample carries fewer than 120,000 clones, 70% to 90% recorded once. Sequenced material: peripheral blood, taken 28 days after the second AZD1222 dose. The receptors come from an adult who received the AZD1222 COVID-19 vaccine. Each CDR3 is given with its conserved first and last residue. A D gene is named only where the DNA matches it firmly. A clone size is listed for some rows: how often the clone was seen (once, few, many), or a class if it is expanded.

>TRBJ2-2|TRBV5-1|TRBD2|.
TGCGCCAGCAGCTTGGGACTAGCGGTGAACACCGGGGAGCTGTTTTTT
CASSLGLAVNTGELFF
>TRBJ1-5|TRBV28|TRBD1|.
TGTGCCAGCAGTGACGGGACAGGGAGATATAGCAATCAGCCCCAGCATTTT
CASSDGTGRYSNQPQHF
>TRBJ2-7|TRBV5-1|.|once
TGCGCCAGCAGCTTGACCGGATCTCCCTACGAGCAGTACTTC
CASSLTGSPYEQYF
>TRBJ1-4|TRBV7-9|.|once
TGTGCCAGCAGCTCTCCGGGGCCCAGGGAAAAACTGTTTTTT
CASSSPGPREKLFF
>TRBJ2-5|TRBV19|TRBD2|.
TGTGCCAGTAGTATGGGACTAGCGGGCCAAGAGACCCAGTACTTC
CASSMGLAGQETQYF
>TRBJ2-1|TRBV3-1/TRBV3-2|TRBD2|.
TGTGCCAGCAGCCAAGAAGAACTAGCGGCCTCCTACAATGAGCAGTTCTTC
CASSQEELAASYNEQFF
>TRBJ2-1|TRBV11-2|TRBD2|.
TGTGCCAGCGGCCTAGCGGGAGGCCACAATGAGCAGTTCTTC
CASGLAGGHNEQFF
>TRBJ1-1|TRBV5-6|.|few
TGTGCCAGCAGCTTCATCGCCGTCACGGGACCCCGGAACACTGAAGCTTTCTTT
CASSFIAVTGPRNTEAFF
>TRBJ2-1|TRBV5-4|TRBD1|.
TGTGCCAGCAGCCCCCAAGGTGGGACAGGGTCCTACAATGAGCAGTTCTTC
CASSPQGGTGSYNEQFF
>TRBJ2-2|TRBV6-5|TRBD2|.
TGTGCCGCCAAGCGAGAACTAGCGGGCCTCGGGGAGCTGTTTTTT
CAAKRELAGLGELFF
>TRBJ2-3|TRBV19|.|.
TGTGCCAGTAGTCCGTGGAGGGTAGATACGCAGTATTTT
CASSPWRVDTQYF
>TRBJ2-7|TRBV12-3/TRBV12-4|.|.
TGTGCCAGCAGTTTAGGGGAGGCCTACGAGCAGTACTTC
CASSLGEAYEQYF
>TRBJ1-1|TRBV30|TRBD1|once
TGTGCCTGGAGATGGGGGACAGTTGGAAACACTGAAGCTTTCTTT
CAWRWGTVGNTEAFF
>TRBJ2-1|TRBV5-1|TRBD1|.
TGCGCCAGCAGCTTCGGGACAGGCGATTACAATGAGCAGTTCTTC
CASSFGTGDYNEQFF
>TRBJ1-5|TRBV28|.|.
TGTGCCAGCAGTTTGAAGGGGAGGGTTGGCAATCAGCCCCAGCATTTT
CASSLKGRVGNQPQHF